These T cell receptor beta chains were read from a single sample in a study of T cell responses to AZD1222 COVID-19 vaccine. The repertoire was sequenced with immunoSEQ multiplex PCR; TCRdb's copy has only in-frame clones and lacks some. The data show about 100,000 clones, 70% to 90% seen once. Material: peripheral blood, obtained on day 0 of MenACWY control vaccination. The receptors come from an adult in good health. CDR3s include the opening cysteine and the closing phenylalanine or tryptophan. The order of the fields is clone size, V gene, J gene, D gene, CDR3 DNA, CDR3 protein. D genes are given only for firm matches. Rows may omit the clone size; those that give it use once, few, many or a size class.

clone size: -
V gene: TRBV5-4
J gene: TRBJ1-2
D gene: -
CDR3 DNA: TGTGCCAGCAGCTTGGTTGGTGGTGGCTATGGCTACACCTTC
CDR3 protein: CASSLVGGGYGYTF

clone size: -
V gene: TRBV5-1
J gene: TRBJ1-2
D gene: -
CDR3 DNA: TGCGCCAGCAGCTTGGATCCAAACCCTAACTATGGCTACACCTTC
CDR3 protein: CASSLDPNPNYGYTF

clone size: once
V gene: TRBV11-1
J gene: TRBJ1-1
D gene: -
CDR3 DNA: TGTGCCAGCAGCCTCGGAGTGAACACTGAAGCTTTCTTT
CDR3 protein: CASSLGVNTEAFF

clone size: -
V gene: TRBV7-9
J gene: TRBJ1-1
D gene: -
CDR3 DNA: TGTGCCAGCAGCAACCAGGACGGCTACACTGAAGCTTTCTTT
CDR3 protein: CASSNQDGYTEAFF

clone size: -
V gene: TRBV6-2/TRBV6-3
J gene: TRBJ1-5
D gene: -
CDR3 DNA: TGTGCCAGCACCCCCCCGGGGTTTCAGCCCCAGCATTTT
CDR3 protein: CASTPPGFQPQHF

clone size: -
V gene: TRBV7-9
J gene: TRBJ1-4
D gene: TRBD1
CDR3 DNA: TGTGCCAGCAGGTCCGGGACAGGACCAACTAATGAAAAACTGTTTTTT
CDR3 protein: CASRSGTGPTNEKLFF

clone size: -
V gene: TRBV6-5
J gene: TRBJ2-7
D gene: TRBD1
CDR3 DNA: TGTGCCAGCAGTTCCGACAGGGCTTCCCACGAGCAGTACTTC
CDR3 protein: CASSSDRASHEQYF

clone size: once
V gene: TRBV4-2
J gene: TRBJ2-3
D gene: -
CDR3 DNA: TGTGCCAGCAGCCAAGTCGACCGAGGGCAGACAGATACGCAGTATTTT
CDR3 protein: CASSQVDRGQTDTQYF

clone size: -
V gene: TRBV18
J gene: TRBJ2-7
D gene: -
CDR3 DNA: TGTGCCAGCTCACCAGGGGCGGGGAGCTCCTACGAGCAGTACTTC
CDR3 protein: CASSPGAGSSYEQYF

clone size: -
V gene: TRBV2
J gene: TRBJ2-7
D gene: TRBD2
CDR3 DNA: TGTGCCAGCAGTGTCCTAGCGGGGGGCACCTACGAGCAGTACTTC
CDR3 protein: CASSVLAGGTYEQYF

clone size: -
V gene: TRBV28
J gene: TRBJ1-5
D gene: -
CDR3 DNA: TGTGCCAGCAGTTTGAGCCCCGCCTATAGCAATCAGCCCCAGCATTTT
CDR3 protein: CASSLSPAYSNQPQHF

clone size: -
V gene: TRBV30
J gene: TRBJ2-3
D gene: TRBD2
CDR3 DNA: TGTGCCTGGAGTACTAGCGGGAGGCCAGATACGCAGTATTTT
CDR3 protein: CAWSTSGRPDTQYF

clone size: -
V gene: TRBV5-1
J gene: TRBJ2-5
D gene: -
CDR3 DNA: TGCGCCAGCAGACCCCCAGGAGGGGGGACCCAGTACTTC
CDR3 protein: CASRPPGGGTQYF

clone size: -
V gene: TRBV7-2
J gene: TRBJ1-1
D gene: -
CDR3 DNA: TGTGCCAGCAGCGCAGGGGTAGGCACTGAAGCTTTCTTT
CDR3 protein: CASSAGVGTEAFF

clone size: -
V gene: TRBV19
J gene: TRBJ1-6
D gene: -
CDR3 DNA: TGTGCCAGTAGGGGACCAACCCATAATTCACCCCTCCACTTT
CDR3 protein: CASRGPTHNSPLHF

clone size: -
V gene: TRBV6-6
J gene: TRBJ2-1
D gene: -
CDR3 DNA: TGTGCCAGCATCTCAGGGTTTACCTACAATGAGCAGTTCTTC
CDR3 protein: CASISGFTYNEQFF

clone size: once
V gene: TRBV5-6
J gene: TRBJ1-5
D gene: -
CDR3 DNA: TGTGCCAGCAGCCGAAACACCCTCGGGAACAATCAGCCCCAGCATTTT
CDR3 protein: CASSRNTLGNNQPQHF

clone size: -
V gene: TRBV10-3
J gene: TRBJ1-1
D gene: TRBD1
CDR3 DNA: TGTGCCATCAGAGGTACAGGGGGCCGCACTGAAGCTTTCTTT
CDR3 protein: CAIRGTGGRTEAFF

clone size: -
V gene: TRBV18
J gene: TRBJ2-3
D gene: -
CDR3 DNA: TGTGCCAGCTCACCTCGGGGCCCGGGAGAGAGATGGTATACGCAGTATTTT
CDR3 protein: CASSPRGPGERWYTQYF

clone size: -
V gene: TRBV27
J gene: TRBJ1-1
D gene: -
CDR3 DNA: TGTGCCAGCAGTTTATGGCAGGGAAGGGACTCTTTCTTT
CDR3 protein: CASSLWQGRDSFF

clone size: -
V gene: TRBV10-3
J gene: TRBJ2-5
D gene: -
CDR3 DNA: TGTGCCATCAGTGGGCAGGGCTACCAAGAGACCCAGTACTTC
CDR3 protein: CAISGQGYQETQYF

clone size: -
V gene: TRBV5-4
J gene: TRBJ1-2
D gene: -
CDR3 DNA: TGTGCCAGCAGCTTTATCACAGCCAAAGACTATGGCTACACCTTC
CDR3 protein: CASSFITAKDYGYTF

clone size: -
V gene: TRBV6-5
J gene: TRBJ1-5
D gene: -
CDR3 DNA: TGTGCCAGCAGGGCCCCAGGGACCAATCAGCCCCAGCATTTT
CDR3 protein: CASRAPGTNQPQHF

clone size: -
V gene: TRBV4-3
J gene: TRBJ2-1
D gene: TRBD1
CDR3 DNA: TGCGCCAGCAGCCAAGTAGTACAGGGGGCCGGGGATGAGCAGTTCTTC
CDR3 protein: CASSQVVQGAGDEQFF

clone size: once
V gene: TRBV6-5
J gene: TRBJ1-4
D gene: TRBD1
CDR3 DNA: TGTGCCAGCAGACCCGGACAGGGAGGCGAAAAACTGTTTTTT
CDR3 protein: CASRPGQGGEKLFF

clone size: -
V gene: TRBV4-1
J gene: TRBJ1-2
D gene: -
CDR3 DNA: TGCGCCAGCAGCACCCCGGGCATGGGTAAGGGCTACACCTTC
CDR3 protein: CASSTPGMGKGYTF

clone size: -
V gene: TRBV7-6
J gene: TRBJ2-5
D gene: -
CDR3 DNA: TGTGCCAGCAGCTTCGTCCTCGCGGCCCAAGAGACCCAGTACTTC
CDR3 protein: CASSFVLAAQETQYF

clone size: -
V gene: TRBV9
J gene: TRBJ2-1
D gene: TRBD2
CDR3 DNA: TGTGCCAGCAGCGTGCGGGGGGAGTACAATGAGCAGTTCTTC
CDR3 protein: CASSVRGEYNEQFF

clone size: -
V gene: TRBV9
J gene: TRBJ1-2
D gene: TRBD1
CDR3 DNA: TGTGCCAGCAGCGACTCCCGGGACAGGGGTCCCTATGGCTACACCTTC
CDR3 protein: CASSDSRDRGPYGYTF

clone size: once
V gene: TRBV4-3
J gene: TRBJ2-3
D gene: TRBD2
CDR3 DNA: TGCGCCAGCAGCTATATAGCGGGAGGGCCCTCAGATACGCAGTATTTT
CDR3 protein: CASSYIAGGPSDTQYF

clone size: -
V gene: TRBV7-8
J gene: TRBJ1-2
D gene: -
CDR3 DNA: TGTGCCAGCAGCTCACGGGCTAACTATGGCTACACCTTC
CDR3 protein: CASSSRANYGYTF

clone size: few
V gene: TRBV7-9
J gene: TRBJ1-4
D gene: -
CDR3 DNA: TGTGCCAGCAGCTTAGTACGGATGGAAGGTGAAAAACTGTTTTTT
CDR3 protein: CASSLVRMEGEKLFF

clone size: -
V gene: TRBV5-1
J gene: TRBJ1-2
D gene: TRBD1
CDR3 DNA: TGCGCCAGCAGCTTGAGTGTGGGGACAGTCCTTCCAGGGGGCTACACCTTC
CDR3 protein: CASSLSVGTVLPGGYTF

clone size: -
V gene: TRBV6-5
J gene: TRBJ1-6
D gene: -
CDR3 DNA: TGTGCCAGCAGTTACTCGGGTCAGGATAATTCACCCCTCCACTTT
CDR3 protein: CASSYSGQDNSPLHF

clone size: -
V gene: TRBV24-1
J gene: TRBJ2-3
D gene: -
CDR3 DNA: TGTGCCACCAGTGATTTTCGCACAGATACGCAGTATTTT
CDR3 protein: CATSDFRTDTQYF

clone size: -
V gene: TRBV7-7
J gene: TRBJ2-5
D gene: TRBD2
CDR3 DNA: TGTGCCAGCAGCCCAAGGGGCGGTAGCGGGGGGACCGGGGAGACCCAGTACTTC
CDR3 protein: CASSPRGGSGGTGETQYF

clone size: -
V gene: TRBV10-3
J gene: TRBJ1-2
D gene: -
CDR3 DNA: TGTGCCATCAGTGAAGGACAAAACTATGGCTACACCTTC
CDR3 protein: CAISEGQNYGYTF

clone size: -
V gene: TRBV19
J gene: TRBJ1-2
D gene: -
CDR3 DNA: TGTGCCAGTAGCTCGACGGTTAGCTTTGGCTATGGCTACACCTTC
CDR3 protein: CASSSTVSFGYGYTF

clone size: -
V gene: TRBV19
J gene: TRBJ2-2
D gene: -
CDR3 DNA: TGTGCCAGTAGTATAGCTAAGGGGAACACCGGGGAGCTGTTTTTT
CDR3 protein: CASSIAKGNTGELFF

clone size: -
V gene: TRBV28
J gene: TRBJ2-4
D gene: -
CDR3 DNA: TGTGCCACCGAAGATATTTCAAAAAACATTCAGTACTTC
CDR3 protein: CATEDISKNIQYF

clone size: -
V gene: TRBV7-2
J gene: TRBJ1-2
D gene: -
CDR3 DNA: TGTGCCAGCAGCTTAGACTCAGGGTATGGCTACACCTTC
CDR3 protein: CASSLDSGYGYTF

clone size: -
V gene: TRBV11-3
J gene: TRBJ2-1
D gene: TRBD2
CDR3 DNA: TGTGCCAGCAGCTTAGCGGGAGGGCCCTATGAGCAGTTCTTC
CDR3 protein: CASSLAGGPYEQFF

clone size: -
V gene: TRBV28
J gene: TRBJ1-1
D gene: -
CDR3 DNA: TGTGCCAGCAGTTTACCGGGTTTGAACACTGAAGCTTTCTTT
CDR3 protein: CASSLPGLNTEAFF

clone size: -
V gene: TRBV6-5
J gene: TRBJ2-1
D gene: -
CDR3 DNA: TGTGCCAGCAGTTACTTCCACCAACCCTACAATGAGCAGTTCTTC
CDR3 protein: CASSYFHQPYNEQFF

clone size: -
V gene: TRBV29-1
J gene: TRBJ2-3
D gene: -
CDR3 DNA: TGCAGCGTTGAAAGCCCCGGAGATACGCAGTATTTT
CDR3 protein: CSVESPGDTQYF

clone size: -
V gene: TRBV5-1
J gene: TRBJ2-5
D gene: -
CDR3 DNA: TGCGCCAGCAGCCTGGGGGGCAGCGGCCAAGAGACCCAGTACTTC
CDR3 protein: CASSLGGSGQETQYF

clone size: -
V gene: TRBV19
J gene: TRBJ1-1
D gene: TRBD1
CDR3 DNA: TGTGCCAGTACCCCCCGGACAGGGCATGTAGCTTTCTTT
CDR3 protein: CASTPRTGHVAFF

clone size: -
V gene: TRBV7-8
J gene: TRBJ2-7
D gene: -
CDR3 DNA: TGTGCCAGCAGCCCCCTGGAGCGTTACTACGAGCAGTACTTC
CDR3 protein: CASSPLERYYEQYF

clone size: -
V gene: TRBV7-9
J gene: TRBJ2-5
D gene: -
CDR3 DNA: TGTGCCAGCAGCCCACCAGGCGGAGTAACAGAGACCCAGTACTTC
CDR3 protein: CASSPPGGVTETQYF

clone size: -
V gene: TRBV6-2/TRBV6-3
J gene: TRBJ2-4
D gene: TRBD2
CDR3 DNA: TGTGCCAGCAGTGGCGCAGCGGGGCGGTTTGTCAAAAACATTCAGTACTTC
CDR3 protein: CASSGAAGRFVKNIQYF

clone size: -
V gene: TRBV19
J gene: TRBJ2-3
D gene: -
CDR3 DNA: TGTGCCAGTAGTAAGCGACAGTTTAGCACAGATACGCAGTATTTT
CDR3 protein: CASSKRQFSTDTQYF

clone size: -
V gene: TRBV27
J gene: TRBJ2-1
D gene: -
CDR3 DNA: TGTGCCAGCAGTTTATCGCAGGGCTCCTACAATGAGCAGTTCTTC
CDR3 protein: CASSLSQGSYNEQFF

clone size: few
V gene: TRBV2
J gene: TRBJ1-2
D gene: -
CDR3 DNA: TGTGCCAGCAGCGCTGGCGGCAGGGGAACCTATGGCTACACCTTC
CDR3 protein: CASSAGGRGTYGYTF

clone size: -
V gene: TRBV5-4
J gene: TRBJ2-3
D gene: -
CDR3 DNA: TGTGCCAGCAGTCAAGGCAGGGAGGCCCCAGATACGCAGTATTTT
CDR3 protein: CASSQGREAPDTQYF

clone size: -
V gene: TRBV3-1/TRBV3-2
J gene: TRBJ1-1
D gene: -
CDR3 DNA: TGTGCCAGCAGCCGCGAAGGGGTCGCGGGGGGCACTGAAGCTTTCTTT
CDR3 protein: CASSREGVAGGTEAFF

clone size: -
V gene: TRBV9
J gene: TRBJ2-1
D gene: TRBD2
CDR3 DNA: TGTGCCAGCAGCGTAGAGGGTAGCGGGGGATACAATGAGCAGTTCTTC
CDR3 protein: CASSVEGSGGYNEQFF

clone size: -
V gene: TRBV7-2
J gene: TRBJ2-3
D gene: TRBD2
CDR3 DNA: TGTGCCAGCAGCCTCGCGCGGACCGGGACTAGCGGGGATTCTTTT
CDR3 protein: CASSLARTGTSGDSF

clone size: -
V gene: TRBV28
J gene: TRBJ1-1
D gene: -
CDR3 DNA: TGTGCCAGCATTGGCATCACGAGGCCCGTGAACACTGAAGCTTTCTTT
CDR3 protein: CASIGITRPVNTEAFF

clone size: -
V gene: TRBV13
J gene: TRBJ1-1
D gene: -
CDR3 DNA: TGTGCCAGCAGCTTGGACAGATCGAACACTGAAGCTTTCTTT
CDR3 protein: CASSLDRSNTEAFF

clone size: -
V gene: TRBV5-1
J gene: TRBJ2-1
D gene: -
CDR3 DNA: TGCGCCAGCAGCTTGGCGGGGGGCCTTTACAATGAGCAGTTCTTC
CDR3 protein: CASSLAGGLYNEQFF